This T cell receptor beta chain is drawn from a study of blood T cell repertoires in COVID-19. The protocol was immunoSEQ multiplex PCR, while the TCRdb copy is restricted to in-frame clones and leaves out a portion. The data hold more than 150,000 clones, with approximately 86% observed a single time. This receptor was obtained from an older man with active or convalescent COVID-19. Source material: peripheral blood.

This chain's CDR3 is CASSLPPGSYNEQFF. The CDR3 bases are TGTGCCAGCAGTTTACCTCCGGGGTCCTACAATGAGCAGTTCTTC. The chain joins TRBV28 to TRBJ2-1; D may be TRBD2 (5 bases). The CDR3 is made up of 15 amino acids. V was cut by 2 bases and J by 1 base, with 9 bases left in between. Germline CDR1 is MDHEN and CDR2 is SYDVKM. The entire variable domain, with the rest obtained from reference TRBV28 and TRBJ2-1, is as follows: DVKVTQSSRYLVKRTGEKVFLECVQDMDHENMFWYRQDPGLGLRLIYFSYDVKMKEKGDIPEGYSVSREKKERFSLILESASTNQTSMYLCASSLPPGSYNEQFFGPGTRLTVL.